The T cell receptor beta chain described here comes from a study of blood T cell repertoires in COVID-19. Study-level background: Collection of acute and convalescent COVID-19 samples took place in the United States, Italy and Spain. PBMCs, B-cell-depleted T cells, or T cells provided the cDNA or gDNA that made up the material.

Sequencing was performed with immunoSEQ multiplex PCR; in TCRdb, only in-frame clones are kept and a portion is missing. Among roughly 210,000 clones listed, roughly nine tenths were seen once. The CDR3 loop spans 14 amino acids. V lost 0 bases and J 4 bases, leaving 10 bases between the germline ends. Germline V lookup: CDR1 GTSNPN, CDR2 SVGIG (reference sequence). Sequencing was performed on peripheral blood. The chain employs TRBV30 and TRBJ1-5, with D possibly TRBD1 on 6 matching bases. This TCR derives from a man aged 65-85 years with acute or convalescent COVID-19. The CDR3 DNA follows: TGTGCCTGGAGTGTAGGGGGAGGGAATCAGCCCCAGCATTTT. Translation gives CAWSVGGGNQPQHF.